The following is a T cell receptor (beta chain) sequence with its context. These data come from a study of T-cell memory formation after mild COVID-19. Study at large: In these data, TCR clusters were largely donor specific.

5'RACE primed at constant segments yielded TCR alpha and TCR beta cDNA libraries bearing sample barcodes and UMIs. Using its own MiXCR run on the 5' RACE reads, TCRdb lists one record per CDR3 protein. The table lists hundreds of thousands of distinct CDR3 sequences, about 20% of them singletons. J was trimmed by 6 bases and V by 6 bases; bases with no gene match: 8. CDR3 length: 14 amino acids. Germline V gives CDR1 MNHNS, CDR2 SASEGT. The clonotype was recovered from an adult woman who had mild COVID-19 (a few samples of this study predate the infection). Cell type and time point are not known. Sample: PBMCs or a T cell subset sorted from them (not recorded which). This chain links TRBV6-1 with TRBJ1-2, with TRBD1 matching 9 bases. CDR3 region: CASSLTDRGDGYTF. The CDR3 DNA is TGTGCCAGCAGCCTTACGGACAGGGGTGATGGCTACACCTTC.